The source of this TCR beta chain is a study of identical twins. Germline V lookup: CDR1 MDHEN, CDR2 SYDVKM. CDR3 length: 15 amino acids. V lost 6 bases and J 5 bases, leaving 17 bases between the germline ends. This clonotype was seen a handful of times. A universal primer binding site was introduced by template switching. The final cDNA contained unique molecular identifiers. TCRdb ran MiXCR on the 5' RACE reads and lists one entry per CDR3 protein. The table records about 810,000 distinct CDR3 sequences, more than 9% of them present only once. The data also belong to a second study, concerning yellow fever vaccine responses in identical twins.

The sequence came from a woman under 30 in good health. The specimen sequenced was PBMCs. V usage is TRBV28 and J usage is TRBJ1-5; D unresolved. The CDR3 loop reads CASSKPSNPDQPQHF. The CDR3, as DNA: TGTGCCAGCAGCAAACCAAGCAACCCTGATCAGCCCCAGCATTTT. Full variable domain (remainder filled in from reference TRBV28 and TRBJ1-5): DVKVTQSSRYLVKRTGEKVFLECVQDMDHENMFWYRQDPGLGLRLIYFSYDVKMKEKGDIPEGYSVSREKKERFSLILESASTNQTSMYLCASSKPSNPDQPQHFGDGTRLSIL.